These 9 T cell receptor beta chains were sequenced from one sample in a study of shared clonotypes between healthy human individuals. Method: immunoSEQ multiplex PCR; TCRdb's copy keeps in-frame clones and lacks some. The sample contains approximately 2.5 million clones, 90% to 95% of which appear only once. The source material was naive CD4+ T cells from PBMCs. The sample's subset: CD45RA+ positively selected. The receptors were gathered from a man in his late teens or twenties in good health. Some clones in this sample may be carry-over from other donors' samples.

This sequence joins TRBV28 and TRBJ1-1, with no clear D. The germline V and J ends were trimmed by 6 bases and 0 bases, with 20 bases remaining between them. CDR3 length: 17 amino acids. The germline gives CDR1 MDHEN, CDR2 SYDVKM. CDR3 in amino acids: CASSSPTLVGMNTEAFF. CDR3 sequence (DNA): TGTGCCAGCAGCTCCCCCACGTTGGTGGGGATGAACACTGAAGCTTTCTTT.

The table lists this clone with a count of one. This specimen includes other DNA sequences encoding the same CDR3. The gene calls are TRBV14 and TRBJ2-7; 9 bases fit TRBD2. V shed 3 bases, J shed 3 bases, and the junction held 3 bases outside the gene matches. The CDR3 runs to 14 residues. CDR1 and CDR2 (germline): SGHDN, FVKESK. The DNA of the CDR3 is TGTGCCAGCAGCCATGGCGGGAGGGGCTACGAGCAGTACTTC. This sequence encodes CASSHGGRGYEQYF.

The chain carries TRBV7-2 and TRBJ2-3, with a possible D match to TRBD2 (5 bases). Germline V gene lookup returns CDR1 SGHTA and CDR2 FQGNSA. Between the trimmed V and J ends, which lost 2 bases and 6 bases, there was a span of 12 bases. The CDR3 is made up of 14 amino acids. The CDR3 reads CASSLNPGEDTQYF. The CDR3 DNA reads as TGTGCCAGCAGCTTAAACCCTGGGGAGGATACGCAGTATTTT.

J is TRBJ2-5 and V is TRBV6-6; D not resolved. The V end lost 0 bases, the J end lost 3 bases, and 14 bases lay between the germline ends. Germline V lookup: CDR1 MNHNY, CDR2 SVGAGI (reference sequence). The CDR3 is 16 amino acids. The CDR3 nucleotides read TGTGCCAGCAGTTACTCGATGTTCAGGAGCAAAGAGACCCAGTACTTC. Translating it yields CASSYSMFRSKETQYF.

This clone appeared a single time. The CDR3 DNA follows: TGTGCCAGCTGGACTAGAAAGGGACTAGCGGGAGGGACCGGGGAGCTGTTTTTT. Amino acids: CASWTRKGLAGGTGELFF. This rearrangement joins TRBV28 to TRBJ2-2; 16 bases are shared with TRBD2. The CDR3 has 18 residues. Germline V gives CDR1 MDHEN, CDR2 SYDVKM. V shed 8 bases, J shed 5 bases, and the junction held 11 bases outside the gene matches.

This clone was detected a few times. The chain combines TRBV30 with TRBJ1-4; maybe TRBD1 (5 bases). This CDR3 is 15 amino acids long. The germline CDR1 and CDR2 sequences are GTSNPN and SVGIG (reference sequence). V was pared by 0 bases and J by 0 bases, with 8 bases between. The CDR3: CAWSVQVATNEKLFF. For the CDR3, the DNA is TGTGCCTGGAGTGTACAGGTTGCAACTAATGAAAAACTGTTTTTT. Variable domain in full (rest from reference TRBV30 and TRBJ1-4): SQTIHQWPATLVQPVGSPLSLECTVEGTSNPNLYWYRQAAGRGLQLLFYSVGIGQISSEVPQNLSASRPQDRQFILSSKKLLLSDSGFYLCAWSVQVATNEKLFFGSGTQLSVL.

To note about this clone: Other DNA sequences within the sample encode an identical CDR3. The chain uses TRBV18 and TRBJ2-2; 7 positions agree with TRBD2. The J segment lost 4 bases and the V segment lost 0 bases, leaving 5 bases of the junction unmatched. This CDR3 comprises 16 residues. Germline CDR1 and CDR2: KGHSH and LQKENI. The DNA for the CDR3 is TGTGCCAGCTCACCACCAGCGGGGTCGGGCACCGGGGAGCTGTTTTTT. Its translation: CASSPPAGSGTGELFF.

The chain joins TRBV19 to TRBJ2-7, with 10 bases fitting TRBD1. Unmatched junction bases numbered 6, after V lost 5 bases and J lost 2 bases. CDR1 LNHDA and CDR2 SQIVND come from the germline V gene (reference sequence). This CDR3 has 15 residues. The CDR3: CASSPMGTGAYEQYF. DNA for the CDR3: TGTGCCAGTAGTCCCATGGGGACAGGGGCCTACGAGCAGTACTTC.

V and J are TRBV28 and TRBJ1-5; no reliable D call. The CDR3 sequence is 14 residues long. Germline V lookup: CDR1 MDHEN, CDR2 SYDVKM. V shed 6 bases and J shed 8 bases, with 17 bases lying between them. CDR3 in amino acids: CASSPPLFREPQHF. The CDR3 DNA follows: TGTGCCAGCAGCCCCCCCCTATTTCGTGAGCCCCAGCATTTT.